This TCR beta chain is drawn from a study of blood T cells in healthy people across ages. The CDR3 totals 15 residues. A sample-barcoded 5' primer and a J-beta primer mix were used in a second PCR of roughly 6 to 11 cycles. Every sample gave at least 2.5 million paired-end reads containing CDR3. Via MiXCR, TCRdb re-called the 5' RACE reads, giving one row per CDR3 protein. The sample includes 450,000 to 650,000 distinct CDR3 sequences, less than 25% seen only once; the top ten take 8.7%. The data also belong to a second study, concerning T cells of mothers and their children.

This sequence was found in a boy under 18 in good health. This chain uses TRBV12-3 or TRBV12-4 with TRBJ2-5, with TRBD1 matching 7 bases. The end of the DNA aligns better with TRBJ2-7, so the J call may be wrong. Material: blood. The CDR3 protein is CASSPPHRGAYEQYF. The CDR3 DNA reads as TGTGCCAGCAGTCCCCCTCACAGGGGCGCCTACGAGCAGTACTTC.